These T cell receptor beta chains were read from a single sample in a study of CD8 T cells in ankylosing spondylitis. TCRdb re-analysed the 5' RACE reads in MiXCR, keeping a single row per CDR3 protein. The sample lists 210,000 or so distinct CDR3 sequences; approximately 7.6% were seen once. Sequenced sample: blood, either unsorted or a sorted T cell fraction (not recorded which). Receptors originate from a female donor with ankylosing spondylitis or in good health (not recorded which). Both conserved end residues are part of each CDR3. A D gene is named only where the DNA matches it firmly. Some rows have no size entry. The others give once, few or many, or a class for an expanded clone.

cdr3_length clone_size j_call v_call d_call cdr3_nt cdr3_aa
13 many TRBJ2-7 TRBV6-1 TRBD1 TGTGCCAGCAGGCCACGACAGGGCTACGAGCAGTACTTC CASRPRQGYEQYF
16 many TRBJ1-1 TRBV12-3/TRBV12-4 TRBD1 TGTGCCAGCAGTTCAGAGGTTCAGGGGGACAACACTGAAGCTTTCTTT CASSSEVQGDNTEAFF
17 many TRBJ2-1 TRBV20-1 TRBD2 TGCAGTGCTAACCGTGTTATTTGGGCTAGCGGTTACAATGAGCAGTTCTTC CSANRVIWASGYNEQFF
14 NA TRBJ1-5 TRBV27 NA TGTGCCAGCAGTTTATCGGGGGAAGGTCAGCCCCAGCATTTT CASSLSGEGQPQHF
15 many TRBJ1-2 TRBV7-2 NA TGTGCCAGCAGCTTAGAACTTGGACAGATCTATGGCTACACCTTC CASSLELGQIYGYTF
14 many TRBJ2-7 TRBV7-2 NA TGTGCCAGCAATAAATGGGAGGATACCTACGAGCAGTACTTC CASNKWEDTYEQYF
13 many TRBJ1-1 TRBV24-1 NA TGTGCCACCCGAACCCGAGAGAGGACTGAAGCTTTCTTT CATRTRERTEAFF
19 many TRBJ2-2 TRBV7-3 TRBD2 TGTGCCAGCAGCTTACCTGGGACTAGCGGGAGTACTCACACCGGGGAGCTGTTTTTT CASSLPGTSGSTHTGELFF
16 NA TRBJ2-1 TRBV20-1 TRBD2 TGCAGTGCTGATACTAGCGGGAGGGAGAGGTACAATGAGCAGTTCTTC CSADTSGRERYNEQFF
16 few TRBJ2-7 TRBV7-9 TRBD1 TGTGCCAGCAGCTTAGCTCCGGGACAGGGCATCTACGAGCAGTACTTC CASSLAPGQGIYEQYF
17 many TRBJ1-2 TRBV7-2 TRBD1 TGTGCCAGCAGCTCCTTTGGTCCTATGGACAGGGTGTATGGCTACACCTTC CASSSFGPMDRVYGYTF
14 many TRBJ1-6 TRBV7-9 NA TGTGCCAGCAGCTTAGACCGATTAAATTCACCCCTCCACTTT CASSLDRLNSPLHF
15 many TRBJ2-5 TRBV20-1 TRBD2 TGCAGTGCTCCCTCTAGCGGGAGGGCCCGGGAGACCCAGTACTTC CSAPSSGRARETQYF
16 many TRBJ2-5 TRBV12-3/TRBV12-4 NA TGTGCCAGCAGTCGAAGAGCGGGCCTCGGCCAAGAGACCCAGTACTTC CASSRRAGLGQETQYF
17 many TRBJ1-3 TRBV7-8 NA TGTGCCAGCAGCTTAGGCGTGCGGGGGTCATCTGGAAACACCATATATTTT CASSLGVRGSSGNTIYF
16 many TRBJ1-1 TRBV5-5 NA TGTGCCAGCAGTCCAGGGTGGATTTTCGGGAACACTGAAGCTTTCTTT CASSPGWIFGNTEAFF
13 many TRBJ2-5 TRBV12-3/TRBV12-4 NA TGTGCCAGCAGCCCGGCCGCTGAGGGGACCCAGTACTTC CASSPAAEGTQYF
18 many TRBJ1-3 TRBV12-3/TRBV12-4 NA TGTGCCAGCAGTTTGGACCCCGGAGGAAACCGGGCTGGAAACACCATATATTTT CASSLDPGGNRAGNTIYF
16 NA TRBJ2-2 TRBV7-3 TRBD2 TGTGCCAGCAGCTTACAAGCGGGAGTGAGCACCGGGGAGCTGTTTTTT CASSLQAGVSTGELFF
13 NA TRBJ2-2 TRBV24-1 NA TGTGCCACCAAAGATGTTGTTTCCGGGGAGCTGTTTTTT CATKDVVSGELFF
11 many TRBJ1-2 TRBV9 NA TGTGCCAGCAGCCACCGAACGGGCTACACCTTC CASSHRTGYTF
16 NA TRBJ2-1 TRBV15 TRBD2 TGTGCCACCAGCAGAGCCCTCTCGGGAGGGGGGGATGAGCAGTTCTTC CATSRALSGGGDEQFF
15 NA TRBJ2-1 TRBV20-1 NA TGCTTTGCTTTACCATGGACAGCCGTCTACAATGAGCAGTTCTTC CFALPWTAVYNEQFF
15 many TRBJ2-5 TRBV7-2 TRBD2 TGTGCCAGCAGCCCACCTAGCGGCGGGCGAGAGACCCAGTACTTC CASSPPSGGRETQYF